Listed below are T cell receptor beta chains from one sample, sequenced in a study of tumor-infiltrating lymphocytes in primary liver carcinoma. TCRdb reprocessed the multiplex PCR reads via MiXCR and lists one record per CDR3 protein. The table shows roughly 70,000 distinct CDR3 sequences, with 71% occurring only once. The material sequenced was liver tumor tissue from sampling region 4. The receptor set was obtained from a man aged 40-50 years with primary liver carcinoma and hepatitis B virus infection. Each CDR3 is given with its conserved first and last residue. D genes are given only for firm matches. The listing skips clone size in some rows; elsewhere it reads once, few, many or a size class.

abundance,v_gene,d_gene,len,j_gene,CDR3aa,CDR3nt
-,TRBV29-1,TRBD1,15,TRBJ1-1,CSVAGGWWMNTEAFF,TGCAGCGTTGCAGGGGGCTGGTGGATGAATACTGAAGCTTTCTTT
-,TRBV11-1,TRBD2,17,TRBJ2-4,CVSSFPGTTGTKNIQYF,TGTGTAAGCAGCTTTCCCGGGACTACCGGGACCAAAAACATTCAGTACTTC
many,TRBV5-6,TRBD1,12,TRBJ2-7,CASSLRGHEQYF,TGTGCCAGCAGCTTGAGGGGGCACGAGCAGTACTTC
-,TRBV5-5,-,16,TRBJ2-2,CTSSWRGAGRSGELFF,TGTACCAGCAGCTGGCGTGGGGCCGGACGGTCCGGGGAGCTGTTTTTT
-,TRBV11-2,-,15,TRBJ2-5,CASSLGLGSHETQYF,TGTGCCAGCAGCTTGGGACTGGGATCGCATGAGACCCAGTACTTC
once,TRBV29-1,-,15,TRBJ2-1,CSVAMETGVNNEQFF,TGCAGCGTCGCCATGGAGACAGGTGTTAACAATGAGCAGTTCTTC
many,TRBV7-9,TRBD1,12,TRBJ2-7,CASSQGQGEQYF,TGTGCCAGCAGCCAGGGACAGGGCGAGCAATACTTC
-,TRBV11-2,TRBD2,15,TRBJ2-1,CASSAQREGLGERFF,TGTGCCAGCAGCGCCCAGCGGGAGGGATTGGGCGAGCGGTTCTTC
-,TRBV6-6,TRBD1,12,TRBJ1-5,CTSRTGDQPQHF,TGTACCAGCAGAACAGGGGATCAGCCCCAACATTTT
-,TRBV4-2,-,13,TRBJ2-5,CASSKVIQETQYF,TGTGCCAGCAGCAAAGTCATTCAAGAGACCCAGTACTTC
once,TRBV6-2/TRBV6-3,-,14,TRBJ1-1,CTSSYPELNAEAFF,TGTACCAGCAGTTACCCAGAGCTGAACGCTGAGGCTTTCTTT
once,TRBV6-5,-,16,TRBJ2-1,CASSCSTGTLWNEQFF,TGTGCCAGCAGTTGCTCAACCGGGACCCTCTGGAATGAGCAGTTCTTC
-,TRBV29-1,TRBD2,15,TRBJ2-3,CSAWTSGSVTDMQFF,TGCAGCGCCTGGACTAGCGGGAGTGTAACAGATATGCAGTTTTTT
once,TRBV6-2/TRBV6-3,TRBD2,14,TRBJ2-5,CASNLRGVKETQYF,TGTGCTAGCAACCTGCGGGGGGTTAAAGAGACCCAGTACTTC
once,TRBV11-2,TRBD1,16,TRBJ2-7,CVCSFIQGAIHNEQYF,TGTGTCTGCAGCTTCATACAGGGGGCCATACATAACGAGCAATACTTC
few,TRBV4-2,-,14,TRBJ2-1,CASSPEHSDNEQFF,TGTGCCAGCAGCCCAGAGCACAGCGACAATGAGCAGTTTTTC
-,TRBV11-2,-,17,TRBJ2-5,CASSYVSGGSRHETQYF,TGTGCCAGCAGCTATGTCAGTGGGGGCAGTCGGCATGAGACCCAGTACTTC
-,TRBV29-1,-,14,TRBJ2-7,CSVDSWRATYEQNF,TGCAGCGTCGATAGCTGGAGAGCCACCTACGAGCAGAACTTC
many,TRBV11-1,-,13,TRBJ2-7,CASSPRSGYEQYF,TGTGCCAGCAGCCCGCGTTCGGGCTACGAGCAGTACTTC
-,TRBV4-2,-,17,TRBJ1-2,CASSQETAQGLKYGYIF,TGTGCCAGCAGCCAAGAAACCGCCCAGGGGCTTAAATATGGCTACATCTTC
many,TRBV6-2/TRBV6-3,-,13,TRBJ2-1,CASSEAEYNEQFF,TGTGCCAGCAGTGAAGCGGAGTACAATGAGCAGTTCTTC
-,TRBV5-6,TRBD1,16,TRBJ2-5,CTSSFFPGQGFGTQYF,TGTACCAGCAGCTTTTTTCCGGGACAGGGGTTCGGGACCCAATACTTC
-,TRBV4-2,-,15,TRBJ2-3,CANSQDFREEDPQYF,TGTGCCAACAGCCAAGATTTCAGGGAGGAAGATCCGCAGTATTTT
-,TRBV29-1,-,15,TRBJ1-1,CSVAPGWGMAAEAFF,TGCAGCGTTGCTCCAGGGTGGGGTATGGCCGCTGAAGCTTTCTTT
-,TRBV6-2/TRBV6-3,TRBD1,16,TRBJ2-3,CASSFMGQGTMDTQYF,TGTGCCAGCAGCTTCATGGGACAGGGGACAATGGATACGCAGTATTTT
-,TRBV11-2,TRBD1,15,TRBJ2-1,CANSQGTGRTYEQFF,TGTGCCAACAGCCAAGGGACAGGGAGAACCTATGAGCAGTTCTTC
many,TRBV14,-,16,TRBJ2-1,CASSQDRWGSYNEQFF,TGTGCCAGCAGCCAAGATAGGTGGGGCTCCTACAATGAGCAGTTCTTC
-,TRBV7-9,TRBD2,16,TRBJ2-7,CVSSPGTSGRSYEQYF,TGTGTCAGCAGCCCAGGGACTAGCGGGAGATCCTACGAGCAGTACTTC
-,TRBV29-1,TRBD2,17,TRBJ2-3,CSAPTAGSQVLSATQYF,TGCAGCGCCCCGACAGCGGGATCCCAGGTGTTGTCGGCTACACAGTATTTT
many,TRBV28,TRBD1,16,TRBJ1-2,CASSQGGSTSNYGYTF,TGTGCCAGCAGCCAGGGGGGCAGCACTTCTAACTATGGCTACACCTTC
many,TRBV5-1,-,15,TRBJ1-6,CASSNTGTYNSPLHF,TGCGCCAGCAGCAATACCGGGACATATAATTCACCCCTCCACTTT
many,TRBV14,TRBD2,18,TRBJ2-1,CASSQAIAGLAGANEQFF,TGTGCCAGCAGCCAAGCGATTGCCGGGCTAGCGGGAGCAAATGAGCAGTTCTTC
few,TRBV21-1,-,15,TRBJ2-7,CASVLGQGKPYEQYF,TGTGCCAGCGTACTCGGGCAGGGCAAACCCTACGAGCAGTACTTC
-,TRBV29-1,TRBD1,12,TRBJ2-1,CSVRQGGNKQFF,TGCAGCGTTAGACAGGGTGGAAATAAGCAGTTCTTC
-,TRBV9,-,13,TRBJ1-3,CANSPISGNTIYF,TGTGCCAACAGCCCCATCTCTGGAAACACCATATATTTT
few,TRBV5-6,-,15,TRBJ1-6,CASSLVGRRNSPLHF,TGCGCCAGCAGCTTGGTTGGACGGCGCAATTCACCCCTCCACTTT
once,TRBV11-2,-,16,TRBJ1-4,CTSSPGIAQTYEKLFF,TGTACCAGCAGTCCCGGCATAGCTCAAACTTATGAAAAACTGTTTTTT
-,TRBV11-2,-,17,TRBJ2-2,CANSLGLGGADTGELFF,TGTGCCAACAGCTTAGGATTAGGAGGGGCGGACACCGGGGAACTGTTTTTT
-,TRBV29-1,TRBD2,16,TRBJ2-5,CSPYTTPGVAGETQYF,TGCAGCCCCTACACGACTCCGGGAGTAGCGGGAGAGACCCAGTACTTC
once,TRBV29-1,-,15,TRBJ2-7,CNVEDPGGSSYEQYF,TGTAACGTTGAAGATCCAGGAGGGAGCTCCTACGAGCAGTACTTC
-,TRBV11-2,-,12,TRBJ1-1,CARISKQAEAFF,TGTGCCAGAATCTCTAAACAGGCTGAAGCTTTCTTT
-,TRBV4-2,TRBD2,16,TRBJ2-5,CASSQSSGRYRKTQYF,TGCGCCAGCAGCCAATCTAGCGGGAGGTACAGGAAGACCCAGTACTTC
-,TRBV7-9,-,13,TRBJ2-7,CASNHYDGEEQYF,TGTGCCAGCAACCATTACGACGGAGAAGAGCAGTACTTC
-,TRBV7-3,-,16,TRBJ2-1,CASSSGGASSYNGQFF,TGTGCCAGCAGTTCCGGGGGCGCGAGCTCCTACAATGGGCAGTTCTTC
-,TRBV6-2/TRBV6-3,-,15,TRBJ1-5,CASIIDNYSNQPQHF,TGTGCTAGCATCATCGACAACTATAGCAATCAGCCCCAGCATTTT
-,TRBV12-3/TRBV12-4,-,16,TRBJ1-2,CASSWGTPRGPFGYTF,TGTGCCAGCAGTTGGGGAACCCCTCGCGGGCCCTTTGGCTACACCTTC
many,TRBV5-6,TRBD1,16,TRBJ1-3,CASSLGTGAIGNTIYF,TGTGCCAGCAGCTTGGGGACAGGGGCTATTGGAAACACCATATATTTT
-,TRBV5-8,TRBD2,16,TRBJ2-1,CASSSRLAGLYNEQFF,TGTGCCAGCAGCTCGAGACTAGCGGGACTATACAATGAGCAGTTCTTC
-,TRBV6-2/TRBV6-3,TRBD2,13,TRBJ2-1,CASGLAGVDEQFF,TGTGCCAGCGGACTGGCGGGAGTGGATGAGCAGTTCTTC
few,TRBV4-2,TRBD2,18,TRBJ2-2,CASSQGTGGSLNPWELFF,TGTGCCAGCAGCCAAGGGACTGGCGGGAGTCTAAATCCCTGGGAGCTGTTTTTT